This TCR beta chain stems from a study of identical twins. In TCRdb, the 5' RACE reads were re-called with MiXCR into one record per CDR3 protein. In the table there are about 570,000 distinct CDR3 sequences, over 8.5% of which are singletons. This clonotype was observed many times. Germline V gene data show CDR1 as SGHAT and CDR2 as FQNNGV. This CDR3 has 19 amino acids. V trimming: 4 bases; J trimming: 0 bases; junction bases outside the gene matches: 12. These data were also reused for a study on yellow fever vaccine responses in identical twins.

The receptor's source is a woman aged 18-30 years in good health. This sequence joins TRBV11-2 and TRBJ2-3; 11 positions match TRBD2. Sequencing was performed on PBMCs. The CDR3: CASSYEIAGGPGSTDTQYF. CDR3 nucleotides: TGTGCCAGCAGCTACGAGATAGCGGGGGGGCCTGGTAGCACAGATACGCAGTATTTT.